The TCR beta chain described here comes from a study of T cell changes during pregnancy in multiple sclerosis. TCRdb keeps only in-frame clones here, not all; method: immunoSEQ multiplex PCR. The sample lists 60,000 or so clones, 90% occurring once. Trimming left V 3 bases short and J 4 bases short, with 15 bases between. The CDR3 is 16 residues long. Germline CDR1 and CDR2: MNHNS and SASEGT. This TCR came from a female donor in good health, enrolled as a control in a pregnancy study. The sequences come from peripheral blood, collected in the second trimester of pregnancy. The gene calls are TRBV6-1 and TRBJ1-4; perhaps TRBD1 as D (6 bases). CDR3: CASSEGLQGSNEKLFF. Written as DNA, the CDR3 is TGTGCCAGCAGTGAGGGGTTACAGGGAAGTAATGAAAAACTGTTTTTT.